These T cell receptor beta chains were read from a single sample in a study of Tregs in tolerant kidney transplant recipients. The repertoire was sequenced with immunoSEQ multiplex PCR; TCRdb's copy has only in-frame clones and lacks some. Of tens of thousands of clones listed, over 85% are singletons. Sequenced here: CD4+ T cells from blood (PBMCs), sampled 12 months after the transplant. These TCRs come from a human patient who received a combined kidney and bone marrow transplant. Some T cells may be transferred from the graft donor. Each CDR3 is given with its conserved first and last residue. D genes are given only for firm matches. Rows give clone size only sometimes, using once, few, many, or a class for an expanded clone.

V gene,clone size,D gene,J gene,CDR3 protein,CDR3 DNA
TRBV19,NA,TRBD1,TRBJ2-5,CASSVGQLPKETQYF,TGTGCCAGTAGTGTGGGACAGCTCCCTAAAGAGACCCAGTACTTC
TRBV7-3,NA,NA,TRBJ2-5,CASSLTYRETQYF,TGTGCCAGCAGCTTAACTTATCGAGAGACCCAGTACTTC
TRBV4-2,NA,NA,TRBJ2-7,CASSQARQADYEQYF,TGTGCCAGCAGCCAGGCCCGACAGGCCGACTACGAGCAGTACTTC
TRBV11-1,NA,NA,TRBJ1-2,CASSLVTASYGYTF,TGTGCCAGCAGCCTGGTGACAGCTTCCTATGGCTACACCTTC
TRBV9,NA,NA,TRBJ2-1,CASSRQHNEQFF,TGTGCCAGCAGTCGACAGCACAATGAGCAGTTCTTC
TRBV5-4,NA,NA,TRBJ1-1,CASSGGPLIGMNTEAFF,TGTGCCAGCAGCGGAGGACCGCTTATCGGTATGAACACTGAAGCTTTCTTT
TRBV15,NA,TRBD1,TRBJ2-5,CATRGRQGETQYF,TGTGCCACCAGGGGGAGACAGGGGGAGACCCAGTACTTC
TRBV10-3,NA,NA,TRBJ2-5,CAISEEGKGGGTQYF,TGTGCCATCAGTGAGGAGGGCAAGGGCGGCGGGACCCAGTACTTC
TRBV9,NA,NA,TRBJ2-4,CASSALGGANIQYF,TGTGCCAGCAGCGCCTTGGGGGGGGCAAACATTCAGTACTTC
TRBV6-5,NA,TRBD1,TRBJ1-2,CASRRLRGSYGYTF,TGTGCCAGCAGACGACTCAGGGGGAGCTATGGCTACACCTTC
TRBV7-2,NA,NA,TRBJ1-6,CASSLGPDNSPLHF,TGTGCCAGCAGCTTAGGTCCAGATAATTCACCCCTCCACTTT
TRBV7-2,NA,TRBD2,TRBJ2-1,CASSLALLAAYYNEQFF,TGTGCCAGCAGCTTAGCCCTCCTAGCGGCTTACTACAATGAGCAGTTCTTC
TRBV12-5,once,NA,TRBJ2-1,CASGRTGILPYEQFF,TGTGCTAGTGGTCGAACCGGGATTCTTCCGTATGAGCAGTTCTTC
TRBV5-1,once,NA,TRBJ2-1,CASSVRTEYNEQFF,TGCGCCAGCAGCGTACGGACAGAGTACAATGAGCAGTTCTTC
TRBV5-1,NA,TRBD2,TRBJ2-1,CASSPRGGGLSGGMYNEQFF,TGCGCCAGCAGCCCGCGGGGTGGGGGACTTAGCGGGGGGATGTACAATGAGCAGTTCTTC
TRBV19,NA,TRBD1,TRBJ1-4,CASSRGTGFEKLFF,TGTGCCAGTAGTAGGGGGACAGGGTTTGAAAAACTGTTTTTT
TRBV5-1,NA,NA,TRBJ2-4,CASSRGGQSQNIQYF,TGCGCCAGCAGCCGGGGGGGACAGTCCCAAAACATTCAGTACTTC
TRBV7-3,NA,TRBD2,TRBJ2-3,CASSPGLAGIPDTQYF,TGTGCCAGCAGCCCCGGACTAGCGGGGATTCCAGATACGCAGTATTTT
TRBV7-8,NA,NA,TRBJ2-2,CASSTPGTNTGELFF,TGTGCCAGCAGCACACCCGGGACGAACACCGGGGAGCTGTTTTTT
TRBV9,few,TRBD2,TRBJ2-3,CASSPRGLASTDTQYF,TGTGCCAGCAGCCCCCGAGGACTAGCTAGCACAGATACGCAGTATTTT
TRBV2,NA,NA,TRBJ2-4,CASSDSWVIIAKNIQYF,TGTGCCAGCAGTGATAGCTGGGTCATCATAGCCAAAAACATTCAGTACTTC
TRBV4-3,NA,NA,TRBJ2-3,CASSLSISADTQYF,TGCGCCAGCAGCCTTAGTATTTCGGCAGATACGCAGTATTTT
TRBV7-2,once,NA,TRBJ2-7,CASSLFLGHYEQYF,TGTGCCAGCAGCTTATTCCTAGGTCATTACGAGCAGTACTTC
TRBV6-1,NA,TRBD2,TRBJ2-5,CASRGSGDQETQYF,TGTGCCAGCAGGGGCAGCGGGGACCAGGAGACCCAGTACTTC
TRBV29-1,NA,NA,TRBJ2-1,CSSPVRGAGYNEQFF,TGCAGCTCCCCGGTCCGGGGGGCAGGGTACAATGAGCAGTTCTTC
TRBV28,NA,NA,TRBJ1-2,CASSLVAGRLSGTF,TGTGCCAGCAGTTTGGTTGCGGGACGACTTAGTGGCACCTTC
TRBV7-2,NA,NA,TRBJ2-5,CASSLVGRAEETQYF,TGTGCCAGCAGCTTAGTTGGGCGGGCGGAAGAGACCCAGTACTTC
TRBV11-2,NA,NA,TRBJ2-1,CASGKGGNEQFF,TGTGCCAGCGGAAAAGGCGGGAATGAGCAGTTCTTC
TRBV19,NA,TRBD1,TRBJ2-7,CASSMGDSSSYEQYF,TGTGCCAGTAGTATGGGGGACAGTAGCTCCTACGAGCAGTACTTC
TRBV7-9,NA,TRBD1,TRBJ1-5,CASSRGTANNQPQHF,TGTGCCAGCAGCCGAGGGACAGCCAACAATCAGCCCCAGCATTTT
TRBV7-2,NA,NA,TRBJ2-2,CASSLLAVNTGELFF,TGTGCCAGCAGCTTGCTAGCAGTGAACACCGGGGAGCTGTTTTTT